One sample yielded the 17 T cell receptor beta chains listed below, sequenced in a study of shared clonotypes between healthy human individuals. Clones were sequenced by immunoSEQ multiplex PCR, and TCRdb holds only the in-frame ones, with some missing. Of 1 million to 1.3 million clones listed, 75% to 80% are singletons. The sequenced material came from memory CD4+ T cells from PBMCs. Noted subset: CD45RA-negative fraction. Receptors were obtained from a young man in good health. Some clones in this sample may be carry-over from other donors' samples.

This sequence joins TRBV2 and TRBJ2-2, with a possible D match to TRBD2 (6 bases). V gave up 10 bases and J gave up 7 bases, with 25 bases separating them. This CDR3 is 16 amino acids long. Per the germline V gene, CDR1 is SNHLY and CDR2 is FYNNEI. The CDR3 DNA is TGTGCCACCACCGGCCGAGGACTACTCCTGAACGGGGAGCTGTTTTTT. As protein: CATTGRGLLLNGELFF.

The chain employs TRBV4-2 and TRBJ1-2, with D perhaps TRBD1 (6 bases). V was shortened by 4 bases and J by 2 bases, with 17 bases between the two germline ends. Germline-derived CDR1 and CDR2 are LGHNA and YNFKEQ. The CDR3 is 16 amino acids. The CDR3: CASSPPLGGANYGYTF. In nucleotides, the CDR3 is TGTGCCAGCAGCCCCCCTCTTGGGGGCGCCAACTATGGCTACACCTTC.

The chain uses TRBV7-9 and TRBJ2-5; D is ambiguous. V was cut by 1 base and J by 5 bases, with 11 bases left in between. The CDR3 covers 14 residues. Germline-derived CDR1 and CDR2 are SEHNR and FQNEAQ (reference sequence). The DNA of the CDR3 is TGTGCCAGCAGCTTAGGTATCCAGAGTGAGACCCAGTACTTC. Translation: CASSLGIQSETQYF.

The chain joins TRBV28 to TRBJ1-2; TRBD1 might be the D (5 bases). The CDR3 loop spans 14 amino acids. Germline lookup yields CDR1 MDHEN and CDR2 SYDVKM. V was pared by 5 bases and J by 8 bases, with 18 bases between. In nucleotides, the CDR3 is TGTGCCAGCAGTGGGCACCGCGGGGCACGGGGCTACACCTTC. This sequence encodes CASSGHRGARGYTF.

This clone was seen only once. The chain combines TRBV7-9 with TRBJ2-7; no reliable D call. The CDR3 totals 14 residues. Trimming shortened V by 3 bases and J by 5 bases, and 14 bases separated the two germline ends. Germline CDR1 and CDR2: SEHNR and FQNEAQ (reference sequence). The CDR3 protein is CASSLRLGGDEQYF. The DNA for the CDR3 is TGTGCCAGCAGCTTGCGGTTGGGTGGGGACGAGCAGTACTTC.

This chain connects TRBV7-2 to TRBJ2-5; 11 nucleotides line up with TRBD2. The trim removed 2 bases at V and 2 bases at J, leaving 4 bases unmatched. The CDR3 length is 16 residues. Germline V gene lookup returns CDR1 SGHTA and CDR2 FQGNSA. This chain's CDR3 is CASSLISGRDQETQYF. CDR3 coding DNA: TGTGCCAGCAGCTTAATTAGCGGGAGGGATCAAGAGACCCAGTACTTC.

The genes are TRBV11-3 and TRBJ2-7; 9 bases align to TRBD2. The germline V gene encodes CDR1 SGHNT and CDR2 YENEEA. V lost 2 bases, J lost 2 bases, and 4 bases stayed unmatched. The CDR3 is made up of 15 amino acids. CDR3 protein: CASSLLAGPPYEQYF. The CDR3 DNA reads TGTGCCAGCAGCTTACTAGCGGGACCCCCCTACGAGCAGTACTTC.

In its sample, this clone was seen a few times. The chain has TRBV28 and TRBJ2-7; D possibly matches TRBD1 or TRBD2 (6 bases each). The CDR3 has 14 residues. From germline, CDR1 is MDHEN and CDR2 SYDVKM. Trimming removed 1 base from V and 4 bases from J, with 11 bases in between. The CDR3 DNA reads TGTGCCAGCAGTTTATCGGGGGCCCGTTACGAGCAGTACTTC. As protein: CASSLSGARYEQYF.

This clone was detected only once. DNA of the CDR3: TGCGCCAGCAGCTTGGGAGGACAATGGTTTTCTAACTATGGCTACACCTTC. Translated, it gives CASSLGGQWFSNYGYTF. The chain combines TRBV5-1 with TRBJ1-2; a weak D match, TRBD1 (5 bases). Germline V gives CDR1 SGHRS, CDR2 YFSETQ. The CDR3 sequence is 17 residues long. V was clipped by 0 bases and J by 0 bases, with 15 bases between them.

This clone has just a few counts. The chain recombines TRBV6-1 with TRBJ2-7; TRBD2 aligns across 7 bases. CDR1 and CDR2 (germline): MNHNS, SASEGT. The CDR3 length is 14 residues. V trimming: 10 bases; J trimming: 7 bases; junction bases outside the gene matches: 16. The CDR3 region is CATIPPGGVGEQYF. The DNA of the CDR3 is TGTGCCACGATCCCACCGGGGGGAGTTGGGGAGCAGTACTTC.

The table lists this clone with a count of one. Other DNA sequences within the sample encode an identical CDR3. This chain links TRBV18 with TRBJ1-4; tentative D call: TRBD1 (6 bases). The ends were cut back, 3 bases at V and 1 base at J, with 6 bases in the middle. From germline, CDR1 is KGHSH and CDR2 LQKENI. The CDR3 contains 14 residues. The CDR3 spells CASSPGQTNEKLFF. The CDR3 bases are TGTGCCAGCTCACCGGGACAAACTAATGAAAAACTGTTTTTT.

V usage is TRBV4-1 and J usage is TRBJ1-2; 8 nucleotides align to TRBD1. There are 15 residues in the CDR3. Germline-derived CDR1 and CDR2 are MGHRA and YSYEKL. Losses at the gene ends were 1 base for V and 5 bases for J; bases not matched to a gene: 6. The CDR3 coding sequence is TGCGCCAGCAGCCAAGTGGGACAGGCCTTTTATGGCTACACCTTC. Translating gives CASSQVGQAFYGYTF.

In this sample, this clone turned up many times. J is TRBJ1-5 and V is TRBV27, with 8 bases matching TRBD1. The trim removed 2 bases at V and 6 bases at J, leaving 6 bases unmatched. The V gene's germline CDR1 is MNHEY and CDR2 SMNVEV (reference sequence). The length of the CDR3 is 15 residues. The CDR3 DNA follows: TGTGCCAGCAGTTTAGTGGCAGGGGGCGCTCAGCCCCAGCATTTT. Translated: CASSLVAGGAQPQHF.

The chain joins TRBV6-1 to TRBJ2-5; 13 bases match TRBD2. Germline V gene data show CDR1 as MNHNS and CDR2 as SASEGT. This CDR3 has 13 residues. V lost 8 bases to trimming and J lost 6 bases; unmatched junction nucleotides: 3. The CDR3 reads CASGTSGTKTQYF. The CDR3 DNA reads as TGTGCCAGCGGGACTAGCGGGACAAAGACCCAGTACTTC.

The count of this clone is one. V usage is TRBV9 and J usage is TRBJ1-3, with D possibly matching TRBD1 (5 bases). Germline-derived CDR1 and CDR2 are SGDLS and YYNGEE. This CDR3 has 15 residues. The V end lost 0 bases, the J end lost 2 bases, and 9 bases lay between the germline ends. CDR3: CASSVAGLAGNTIYF. CDR3 sequence (DNA): TGTGCCAGCAGCGTAGCAGGGTTGGCTGGAAACACCATATATTTT.

V gene TRBV7-9 combines with J gene TRBJ1-3; 8 nucleotides agree with TRBD1. Germline-derived CDR1 and CDR2 are SEHNR and FQNEAQ (reference sequence). The CDR3 extends over 17 amino acids. V lost 5 bases, J lost 4 bases, and 13 bases stayed unmatched. CDR3 bases: TGTGCCAGCAGCCCCTTGGGATTGGGGACAGGAGGAAACACCATATATTTT. This sequence encodes CASSPLGLGTGGNTIYF.

The V call is TRBV9, the J call TRBJ2-2, with D hard to call. V lost 0 bases, J lost 6 bases, and 9 bases lay in between. The length of the CDR3 is 14 residues. Germline loops: CDR1 SGDLS, CDR2 YYNGEE. The CDR3 region is CASSVGSPAGELFF. The DNA for the CDR3 is TGTGCCAGCAGCGTAGGTAGCCCAGCCGGGGAGCTGTTTTTT.